This paragraph reports one TCR beta chain. This sample is part of a study of control samples from healthy donors and cancer patients. Method: immunoSEQ multiplex PCR; TCRdb's copy keeps in-frame clones and lacks some. The data show roughly 130,000 clones, approximately 90% seen once. The source is a man in his late teens or twenties in good health. The sequenced material came from blood.

The CDR3 DNA sequence: TGTGCCAGCAGAGCATCAGCGATTCTAAACACCGGGGAGCTGTTTTTT. It is translated as CASRASAILNTGELFF. The J gene is TRBJ2-2, the V gene TRBV2; D is ambiguous. V was clipped by 6 bases and J by 2 bases, with 16 bases between them. CDR1 is SNHLY and CDR2 is FYNNEI in the germline V gene. This CDR3 is 16 amino acids long. Full variable domain (outside the CDR3, taken from reference TRBV2 and TRBJ2-2): EPEVTQTPSHQVTQMGQEVILRCVPISNHLYFYWYRQILGQKVEFLVSFYNNEISEKSEIFDDQFSVERPDGSNFTLKIRSTKLEDSAMYFCASRASAILNTGELFFGEGSRLTVL.